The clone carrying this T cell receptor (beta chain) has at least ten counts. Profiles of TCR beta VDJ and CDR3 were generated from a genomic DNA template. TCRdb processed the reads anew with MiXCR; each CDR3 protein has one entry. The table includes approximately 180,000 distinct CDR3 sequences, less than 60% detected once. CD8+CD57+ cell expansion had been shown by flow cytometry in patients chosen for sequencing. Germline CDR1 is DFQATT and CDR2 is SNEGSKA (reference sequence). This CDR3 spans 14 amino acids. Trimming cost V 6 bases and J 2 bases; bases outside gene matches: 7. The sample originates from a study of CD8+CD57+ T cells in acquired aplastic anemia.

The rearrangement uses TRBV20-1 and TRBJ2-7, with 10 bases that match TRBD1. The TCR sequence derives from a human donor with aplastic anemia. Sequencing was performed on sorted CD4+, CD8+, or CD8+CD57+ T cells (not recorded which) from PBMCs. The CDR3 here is CSADRDRGTYEQYF. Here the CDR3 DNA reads TGCAGTGCAGACCGGGACAGGGGAACCTACGAGCAGTACTTC.